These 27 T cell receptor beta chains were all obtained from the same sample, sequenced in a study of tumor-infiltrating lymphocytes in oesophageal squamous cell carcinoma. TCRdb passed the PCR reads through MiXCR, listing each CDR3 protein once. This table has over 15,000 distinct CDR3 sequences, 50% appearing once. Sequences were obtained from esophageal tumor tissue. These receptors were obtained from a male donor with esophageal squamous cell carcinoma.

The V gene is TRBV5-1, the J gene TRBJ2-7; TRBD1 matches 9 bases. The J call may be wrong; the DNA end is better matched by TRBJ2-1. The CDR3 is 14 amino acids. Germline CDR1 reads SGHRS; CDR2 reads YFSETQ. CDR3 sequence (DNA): TGCGCCAGCAGCTCCGGGACAGGGCTTAGTGAGCAGTTCTTC. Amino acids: CASSSGTGLSEQFF.

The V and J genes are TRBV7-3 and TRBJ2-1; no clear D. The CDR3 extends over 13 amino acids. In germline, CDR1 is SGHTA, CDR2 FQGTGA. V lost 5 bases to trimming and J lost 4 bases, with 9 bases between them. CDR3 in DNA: TGTGCCAGCAGCGAAAGTCAGTACAATGAGCAGTTCTTC. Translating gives CASSESQYNEQFF.

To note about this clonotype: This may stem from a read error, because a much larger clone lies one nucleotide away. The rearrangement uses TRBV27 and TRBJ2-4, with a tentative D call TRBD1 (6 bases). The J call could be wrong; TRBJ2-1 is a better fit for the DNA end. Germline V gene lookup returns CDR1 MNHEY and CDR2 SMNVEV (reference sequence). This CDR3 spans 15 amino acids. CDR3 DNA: TGTGCCAGCAGTTCATCCGGGACATCACCCTACGAGCAGTTCTTC. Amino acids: CASSSSGTSPYEQFF.

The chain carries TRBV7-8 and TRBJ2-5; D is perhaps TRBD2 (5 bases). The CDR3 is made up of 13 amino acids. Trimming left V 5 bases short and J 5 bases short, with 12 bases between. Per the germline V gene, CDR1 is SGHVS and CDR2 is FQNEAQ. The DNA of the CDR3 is TGTGCCAGCAGCGCCACTAGGTGGGAGACCCAGTACTTC. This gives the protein CASSATRWETQYF.

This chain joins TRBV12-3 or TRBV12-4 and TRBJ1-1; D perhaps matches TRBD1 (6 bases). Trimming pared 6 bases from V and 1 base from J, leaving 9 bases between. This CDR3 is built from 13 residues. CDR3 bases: TGTGCCAGCAGCTTGGGACAGAACACTGAAGCTTTCTTT. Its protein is CASSLGQNTEAFF.

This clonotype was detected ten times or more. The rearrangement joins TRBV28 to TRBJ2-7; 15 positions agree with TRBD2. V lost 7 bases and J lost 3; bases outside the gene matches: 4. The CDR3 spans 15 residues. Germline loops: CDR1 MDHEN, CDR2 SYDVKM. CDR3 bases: TGTGCCAGCACCCGGGGACTAGCGGGAGGCTACGAGCAGTACTTC. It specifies CASTRGLAGGYEQYF. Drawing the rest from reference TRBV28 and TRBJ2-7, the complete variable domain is DVKVTQSSRYLVKRTGEKVFLECVQDMDHENMFWYRQDPGLGLRLIYFSYDVKMKEKGDIPEGYSVSREKKERFSLILESASTNQTSMYLCASTRGLAGGYEQYFGPGTRLTVT.

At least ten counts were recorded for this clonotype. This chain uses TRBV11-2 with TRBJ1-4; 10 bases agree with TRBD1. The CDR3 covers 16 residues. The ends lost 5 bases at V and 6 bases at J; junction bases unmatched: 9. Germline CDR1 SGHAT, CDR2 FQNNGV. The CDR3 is CASSPFFGTGDEKLFF. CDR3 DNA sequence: TGTGCCAGCAGCCCTTTTTTTGGGACAGGGGATGAAAAACTGTTTTTT.

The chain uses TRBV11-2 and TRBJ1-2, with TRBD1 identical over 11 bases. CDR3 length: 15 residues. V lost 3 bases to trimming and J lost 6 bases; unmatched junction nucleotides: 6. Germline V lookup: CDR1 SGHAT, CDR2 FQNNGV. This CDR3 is CASSLLGTGGNGYTF. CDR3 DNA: TGTGCCAGCAGCTTGTTAGGGACAGGGGGTAATGGCTACACCTTC.

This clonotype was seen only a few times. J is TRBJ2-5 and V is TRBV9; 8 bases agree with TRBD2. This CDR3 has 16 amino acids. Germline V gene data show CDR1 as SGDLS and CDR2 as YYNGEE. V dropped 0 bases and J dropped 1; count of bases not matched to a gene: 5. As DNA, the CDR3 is TGTGCCAGCAGCGTAGTTGGTAGCGGGATCCAAGAGACCCAGTACTTC. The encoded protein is CASSVVGSGIQETQYF.

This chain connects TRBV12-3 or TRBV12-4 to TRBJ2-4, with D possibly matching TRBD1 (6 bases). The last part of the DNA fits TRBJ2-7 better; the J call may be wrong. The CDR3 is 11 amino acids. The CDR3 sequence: CASTRGGEQYF. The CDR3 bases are TGTGCCAGCACCAGGGGTGGCGAGCAGTACTTC.

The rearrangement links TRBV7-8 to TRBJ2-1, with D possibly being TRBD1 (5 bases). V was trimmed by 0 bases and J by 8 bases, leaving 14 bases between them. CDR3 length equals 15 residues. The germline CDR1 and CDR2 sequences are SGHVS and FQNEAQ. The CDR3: CASSLAGPREDEQFF. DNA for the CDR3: TGTGCCAGCAGCTTAGCCGGACCCAGGGAAGATGAGCAGTTCTTC.

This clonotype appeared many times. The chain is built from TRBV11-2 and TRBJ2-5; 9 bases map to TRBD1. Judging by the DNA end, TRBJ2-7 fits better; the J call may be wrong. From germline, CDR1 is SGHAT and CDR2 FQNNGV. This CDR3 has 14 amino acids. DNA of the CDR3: TGTGCCAGCAGCTCCGGACAGGGGCACTACGAGCAGTACTTC. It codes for CASSSGQGHYEQYF.

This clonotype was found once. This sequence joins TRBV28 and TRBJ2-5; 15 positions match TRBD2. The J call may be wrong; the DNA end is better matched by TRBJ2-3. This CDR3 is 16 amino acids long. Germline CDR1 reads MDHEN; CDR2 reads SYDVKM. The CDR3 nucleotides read TGTGCCAGCAGTAGGACTAGCGGGAGGGCGATAGATACGCAGTATTTT. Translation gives CASSRTSGRAIDTQYF.

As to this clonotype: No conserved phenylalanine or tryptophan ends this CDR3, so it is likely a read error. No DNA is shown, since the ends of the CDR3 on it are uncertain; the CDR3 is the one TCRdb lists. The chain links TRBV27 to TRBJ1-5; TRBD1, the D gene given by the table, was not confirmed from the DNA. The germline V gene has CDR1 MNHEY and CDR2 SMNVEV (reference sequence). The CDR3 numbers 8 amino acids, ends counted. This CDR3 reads CASTPGRL.

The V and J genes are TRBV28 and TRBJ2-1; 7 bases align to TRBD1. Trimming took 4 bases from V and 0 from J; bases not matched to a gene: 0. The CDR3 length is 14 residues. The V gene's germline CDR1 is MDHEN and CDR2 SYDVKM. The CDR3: CASSWDSSYNEQFF. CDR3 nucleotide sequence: TGTGCCAGCAGTTGGGACAGCTCCTACAATGAGCAGTTCTTC.

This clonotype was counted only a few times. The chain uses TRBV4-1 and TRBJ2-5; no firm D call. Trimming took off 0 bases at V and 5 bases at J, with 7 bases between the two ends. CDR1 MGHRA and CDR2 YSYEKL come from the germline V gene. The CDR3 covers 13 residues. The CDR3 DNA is TGCGCCAGCAGCCAAGATATTTGGGAGACCCAGTACTTC. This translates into CASSQDIWETQYF.

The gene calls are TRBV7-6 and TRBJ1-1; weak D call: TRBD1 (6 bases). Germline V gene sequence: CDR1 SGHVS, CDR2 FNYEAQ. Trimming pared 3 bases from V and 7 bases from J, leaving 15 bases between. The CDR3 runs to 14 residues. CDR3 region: CASSLVGGAGEAFF. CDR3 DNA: TGTGCCAGCAGCTTGGTGGGGGGGGCGGGTGAAGCTTTCTTT.

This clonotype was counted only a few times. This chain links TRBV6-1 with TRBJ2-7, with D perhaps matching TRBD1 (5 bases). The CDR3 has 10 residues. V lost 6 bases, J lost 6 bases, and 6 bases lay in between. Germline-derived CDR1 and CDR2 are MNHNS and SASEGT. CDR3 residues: CASRGREQYF. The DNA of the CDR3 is TGTGCCAGCAGGGGGCGCGAGCAGTACTTC.

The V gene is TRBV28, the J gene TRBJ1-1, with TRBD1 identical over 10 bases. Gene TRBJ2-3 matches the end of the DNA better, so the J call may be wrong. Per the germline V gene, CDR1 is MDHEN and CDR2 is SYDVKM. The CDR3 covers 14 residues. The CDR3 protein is CASSPTGGEDTQYF. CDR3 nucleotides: TGTGCCAGCAGTCCGACAGGGGGCGAGGATACGCAGTATTTT.

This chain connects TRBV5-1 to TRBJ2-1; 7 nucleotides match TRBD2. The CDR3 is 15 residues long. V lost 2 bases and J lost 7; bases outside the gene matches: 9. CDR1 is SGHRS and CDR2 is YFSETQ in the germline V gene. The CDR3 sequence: CASSFGDYPPNEQFF. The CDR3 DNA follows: TGCGCCAGCAGCTTCGGGGACTACCCCCCAAATGAGCAGTTCTTC.

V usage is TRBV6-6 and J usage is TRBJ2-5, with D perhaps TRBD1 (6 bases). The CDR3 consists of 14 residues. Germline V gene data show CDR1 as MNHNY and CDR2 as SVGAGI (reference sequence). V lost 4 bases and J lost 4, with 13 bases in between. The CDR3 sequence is CASSLSGVGETQYF. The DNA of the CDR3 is TGTGCCAGCAGTTTATCAGGGGTGGGAGAGACCCAGTACTTC.

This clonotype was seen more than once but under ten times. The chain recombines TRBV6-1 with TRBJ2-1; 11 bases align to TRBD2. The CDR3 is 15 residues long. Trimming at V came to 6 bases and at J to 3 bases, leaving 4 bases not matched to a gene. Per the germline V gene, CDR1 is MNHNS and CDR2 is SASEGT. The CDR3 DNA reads TGTGCCAGCAGCCCCGGGACTAGCGGCTACAATGAGCAGTTCTTC. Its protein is CASSPGTSGYNEQFF.

CDR3 amino acids: CASSTQTSADTQYF. CDR3 DNA: TGTGCCAGCAGCACTCAGACTAGCGCAGATACGCAGTATTTT. This chain links TRBV7-2 with TRBJ2-3, with 8 bases matching TRBD2. Looked up from germline, CDR1 is SGHTA and CDR2 is FQGNSA. V gave up 5 bases and J gave up 4 bases; unmatched junction bases: 5. The CDR3 length is 14 residues.

Here the CDR3 reads CASRKTSGGVYEQFF. The CDR3 region has the DNA TGTGCCAGCCGCAAGACTAGCGGGGGCGTCTACGAGCAGTTCTTC. The chain carries TRBV7-8 and TRBJ2-7, with 12 bases aligning to TRBD2. The DNA matches TRBJ2-1 better at its end, which makes the J call doubtful. This CDR3 contains 15 residues. Looked up from germline, CDR1 is SGHVS and CDR2 is FQNEAQ.

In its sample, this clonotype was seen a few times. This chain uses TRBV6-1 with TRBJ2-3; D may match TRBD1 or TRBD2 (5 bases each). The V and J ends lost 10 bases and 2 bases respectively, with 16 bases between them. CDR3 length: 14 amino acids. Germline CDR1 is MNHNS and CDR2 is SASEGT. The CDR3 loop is CATKFGGPTDTQYF. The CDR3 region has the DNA TGTGCCACCAAGTTTGGGGGTCCCACAGATACGCAGTATTTT.

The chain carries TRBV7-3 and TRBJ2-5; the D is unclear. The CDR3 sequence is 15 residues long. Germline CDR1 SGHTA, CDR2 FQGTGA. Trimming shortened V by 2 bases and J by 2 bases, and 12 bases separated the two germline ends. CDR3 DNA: TGTGCCAGCAGCTTAGGTGGTGGCTCTCAAGAGACCCAGTACTTC. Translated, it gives CASSLGGGSQETQYF.

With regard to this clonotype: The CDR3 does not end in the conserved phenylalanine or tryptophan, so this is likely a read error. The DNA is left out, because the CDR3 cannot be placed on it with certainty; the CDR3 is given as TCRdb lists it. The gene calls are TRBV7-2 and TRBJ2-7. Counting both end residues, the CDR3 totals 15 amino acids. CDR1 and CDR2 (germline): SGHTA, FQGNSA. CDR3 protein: CASSLAVGYEQYFGS.